The 11 T cell receptor beta chains given below trace back to one sample, sequenced in a study of molecular identifiers for immune sequencing clone quantification. A single record per CDR3 protein comes from TCRdb applying MiXCR to the PCR reads. The repertoire holds 490,000 or so distinct CDR3 sequences, with around 23% as singletons. The sample consisted of naive CD8+ T cells from blood, with Jurkat cell RNA spiked in. The subset denotes: FACS-sorted CD8+CD4-CCR7+CD45RA+ naive T cells. Receptors were obtained from a human donor in good health. Some libraries in this study had Jurkat cell RNA spiked in.

This clonotype appeared many times. V usage is TRBV28 and J usage is TRBJ2-5; 7 bases are a match to TRBD1. Germline CDR1 is MDHEN and CDR2 is SYDVKM. This CDR3 is built from 14 residues. With 3 bases clipped from V and 2 bases from J, the junction kept 3 bases outside the gene matches. CDR3 nucleotide sequence: TGTGCCAGCAGTTTCCGGGACAGTCAAGAGACCCAGTACTTC. It codes for CASSFRDSQETQYF.

This chain links TRBV7-9 with TRBJ2-1; either TRBD1 or TRBD2 may fit D (5 bases each). CDR1 and CDR2 (germline): SEHNR, FQNEAQ (reference sequence). With 0 bases removed from V and 12 bases from J, the gap between germline ends came to 15 bases. This CDR3 has 14 residues. The CDR3 sequence: CASSLARDRYGQFF. The CDR3, as DNA: TGTGCCAGCAGCTTAGCCCGGGACCGTTATGGGCAGTTCTTC.

The chain recombines TRBV28 with TRBJ2-4; TRBD1 aligns across 7 bases. In germline, CDR1 is MDHEN, CDR2 SYDVKM. The CDR3 contains 14 residues. J was trimmed by 9 bases and V by 3 bases; bases with no gene match: 8. CDR3 protein: CASSFDRVATIQYF. The CDR3 region has the DNA TGTGCCAGCAGTTTTGACAGGGTTGCTACCATTCAGTACTTC.

As regards this clonotype: The junction shows a germline mismatch at one end, possibly a read error. J is TRBJ1-5 and V is TRBV24-1; tentative D call: TRBD1 (5 bases). CDR3 size: 13 residues. Germline V gene lookup returns CDR1 KGHDR and CDR2 SFDVKD. This CDR3 is CATSEQGEQPQRF. The DNA for the CDR3 is TGTGCCACCAGTGAGCAGGGCGAACAGCCCCAGCGTTTT.

The V gene is TRBV28, the J gene TRBJ2-3; TRBD2 might be the D (6 bases). V lost 5 bases, J lost 2 bases, and 17 bases lay in between. CDR1 and CDR2 (germline): MDHEN, SYDVKM. This CDR3 spans 16 amino acids. The CDR3 reads CASSPPLDYITDTQYF. Here the CDR3 DNA reads TGTGCCAGCAGTCCCCCATTGGACTACATCACAGATACGCAGTATTTT. The entire variable domain, with the rest obtained from reference TRBV28 and TRBJ2-3, is as follows: DVKVTQSSRYLVKRTGEKVFLECVQDMDHENMFWYRQDPGLGLRLIYFSYDVKMKEKGDIPEGYSVSREKKERFSLILESASTNQTSMYLCASSPPLDYITDTQYFGPGTRLTVL.

This clonotype was detected a few times. This rearrangement joins TRBV5-1 to TRBJ2-7, with D uncertain. This CDR3 is 14 amino acids long. The V end was cut by 2 bases, the J end by 0 bases, with 9 bases between. Germline loops: CDR1 SGHRS, CDR2 YFSETQ. DNA for the CDR3: TGCGCCAGCAGCTTCAGATACAACTCCTACGAGCAGTACTTC. Its translation: CASSFRYNSYEQYF.

The gene calls are TRBV28 and TRBJ2-7; D unresolved. CDR3 length: 15 amino acids. V shed 7 bases and J shed 2 bases, with 18 bases lying between them. Germline V gives CDR1 MDHEN, CDR2 SYDVKM. The CDR3 nucleotides are TGTGCCAGCACCCTTTTGTCAGCGCGGCCCTACGAGCAGTACTTC. Translation: CASTLLSARPYEQYF.

Of note for this clonotype: A much larger clone is a single base away; this may be a read error. The V call is TRBV15, the J call TRBJ2-4, with D tentatively TRBD1 or TRBD2 (5 bases each). The germline V gene encodes CDR1 LNHNV and CDR2 YYDKDF (reference sequence). Trimming took 5 bases from V and 3 from J, leaving 14 bases between them. This CDR3 region has 15 residues. CDR3: CATSSGRLVKNIQYF. Written as DNA, the CDR3 is TGTGCCACCAGCTCGGGACGATTAGTCAAAAACATTCAGTACTTC. The variable domain in full, completed from reference TRBV15 and TRBJ2-4, reads DAMVIQNPRYQVTQFGKPVTLSCSQTLNHNVMYWYQQKSSQAPKLLFHYYDKDFNNEADTPDNFQSRRPNTSFCFLDIRSPGLGDTAMYLCATSSGRLVKNIQYFGAGTRLSVL.

J is TRBJ1-1 and V is TRBV19; possible D gene TRBD1, 6 bases. Per the germline V gene, CDR1 is LNHDA and CDR2 is SQIVND (reference sequence). This CDR3 contains 15 residues. Trimming pared 5 bases from V and 2 bases from J, leaving 15 bases between. CDR3 sequence: CASSSPGTYNTEAFF. The CDR3 DNA follows: TGTGCCAGTAGTTCCCCGGGGACATATAACACTGAAGCTTTCTTT.

This chain links TRBV15 with TRBJ1-5; 8 bases map to TRBD1. The CDR3 is 15 amino acids. Germline-derived CDR1 and CDR2 are LNHNV and YYDKDF (reference sequence). V shed 2 bases and J 7 bases; nucleotides not matched to a gene: 7. The CDR3 DNA is TGTGCCACCAGCAGATGGGGACAGGCATCCCAGCCCCAGCATTTT. Its protein product is CATSRWGQASQPQHF.

In its sample, this clonotype was seen many times. The V call is TRBV29-1, the J call TRBJ1-1; D gene ambiguous. The CDR3 has 12 residues. Germline V gene sequence: CDR1 SQVTM, CDR2 ANQGSEA. Deletions cut 2 bases from V and 0 bases from J, with 4 bases between. For the CDR3, the DNA is TGCAGCGTTGAAACCATGAACACTGAAGCTTTCTTT. Amino acid sequence: CSVETMNTEAFF.